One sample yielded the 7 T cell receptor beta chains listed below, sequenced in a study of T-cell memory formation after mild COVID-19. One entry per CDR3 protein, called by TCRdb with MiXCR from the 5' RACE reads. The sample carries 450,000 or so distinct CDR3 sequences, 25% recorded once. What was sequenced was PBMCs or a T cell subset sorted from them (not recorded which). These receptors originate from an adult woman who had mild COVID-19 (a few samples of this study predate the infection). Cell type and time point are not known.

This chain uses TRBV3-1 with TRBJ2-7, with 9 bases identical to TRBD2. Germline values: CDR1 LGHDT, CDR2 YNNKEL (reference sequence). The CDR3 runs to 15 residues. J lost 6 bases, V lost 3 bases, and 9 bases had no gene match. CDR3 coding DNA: TGTGCCAGCAGCCATCACTTGGGACTAGCAGGCGAGCAGTACTTC. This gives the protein CASSHHLGLAGEQYF.

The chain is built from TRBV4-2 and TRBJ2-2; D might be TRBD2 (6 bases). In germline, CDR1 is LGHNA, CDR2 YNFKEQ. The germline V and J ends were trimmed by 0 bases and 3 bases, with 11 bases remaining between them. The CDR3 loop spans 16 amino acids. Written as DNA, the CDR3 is TGTGCCAGCAGCCAAGAAAGGGACTCATACACCGGGGAGCTGTTTTTT. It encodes CASSQERDSYTGELFF.

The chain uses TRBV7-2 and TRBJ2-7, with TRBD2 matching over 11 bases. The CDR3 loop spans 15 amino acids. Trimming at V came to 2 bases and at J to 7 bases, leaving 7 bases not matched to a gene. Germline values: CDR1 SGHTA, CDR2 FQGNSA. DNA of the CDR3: TGTGCCAGCAGCTTACAGACTAGCGGGAAGGGAGAGCAGTACTTC. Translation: CASSLQTSGKGEQYF. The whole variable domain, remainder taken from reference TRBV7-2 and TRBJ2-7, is GAGVSQSPSNKVTEKGKDVELRCDPISGHTALYWYRQSLGQGLEFLIYFQGNSAPDKSGLPSDRFSAERTGGSVSTLTIQRTQQEDSAVYLCASSLQTSGKGEQYFGPGTRLTVT.

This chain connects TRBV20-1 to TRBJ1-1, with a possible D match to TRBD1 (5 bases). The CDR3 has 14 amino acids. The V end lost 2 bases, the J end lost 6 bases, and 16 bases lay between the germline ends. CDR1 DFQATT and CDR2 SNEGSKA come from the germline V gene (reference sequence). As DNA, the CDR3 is TGCAGTGCTAGAACTGGTCAAGGGGCCGCTGAAGCTTTCTTT. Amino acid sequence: CSARTGQGAAEAFF.

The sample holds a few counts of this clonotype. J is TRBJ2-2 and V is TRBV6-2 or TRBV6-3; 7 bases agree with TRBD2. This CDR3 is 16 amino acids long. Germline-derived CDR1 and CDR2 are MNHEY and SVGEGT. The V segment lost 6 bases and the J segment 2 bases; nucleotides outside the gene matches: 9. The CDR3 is CASSPRAGKNTGELFF. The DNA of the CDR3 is TGTGCCAGCAGCCCTAGAGCGGGAAAAAACACCGGGGAGCTGTTTTTT.

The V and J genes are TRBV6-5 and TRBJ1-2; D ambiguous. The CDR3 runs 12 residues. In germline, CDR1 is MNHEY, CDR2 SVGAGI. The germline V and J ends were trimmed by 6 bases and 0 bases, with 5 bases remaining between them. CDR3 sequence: CASRDANYGYTF. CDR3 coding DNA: TGTGCCAGCAGGGACGCTAACTATGGCTACACCTTC.

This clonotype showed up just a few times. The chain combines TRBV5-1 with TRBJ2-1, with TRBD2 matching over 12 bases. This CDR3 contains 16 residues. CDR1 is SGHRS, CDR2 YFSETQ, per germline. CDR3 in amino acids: CASTGGLAGVYNEQFF. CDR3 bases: TGCGCTTCTACCGGGGGACTAGCGGGCGTCTACAATGAGCAGTTCTTC. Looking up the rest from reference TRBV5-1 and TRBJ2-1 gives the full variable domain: KAGVTQTPRYLIKTRGQQVTLSCSPISGHRSVSWYQQTPGQGLQFLFEYFSETQRNKGNFPGRFSGRQFSNSRSEMNVSTLELGDSALYLCASTGGLAGVYNEQFFGPGTRLTVL.